One T cell receptor (beta chain) is described in this entry. The antigen is not known. Trimming shortened V by 0 bases and J by 5 bases, and 3 bases separated the two germline ends. This CDR3 comprises 12 residues. CDR1 and CDR2 from the germline V gene are LGHDT and YNNKEL (reference sequence). These data belong to a study of Ad26.COV2.S vaccination and SARS-CoV-2 variants. As for the study in general: The Ad26.COV2.S arm of the COV1001 trial was where the donor was placed.

General observations from the study: Placebo recipients and vaccine recipients were similar in non-spike TCR breadth.

Treatment: over 15 received Ad26.COV2.S at low or high dose, single or two shots; about 5 received placebo; per-sample allocation not given. The samples were gathered on day 63 after the first injection of vaccine or placebo. The assay was immunoSEQ multiplex PCR, and TCRdb's table has in-frame clones only and misses some. The table shows roughly 700,000 clones, with approximately 88% occurring only once. The chain links TRBV3-1 (or the pseudogene TRBV3-2) to TRBJ2-3; D not resolved. Material: peripheral blood, obtained in a trial of Ad26.COV2.S vaccine versus placebo. The receptor comes from a person aged 18 to 65 who received the Ad26.COV2.S COVID-19 vaccine or a placebo. CDR3 sequence: CASSQDLDTQYF. Here the CDR3 DNA reads TGTGCCAGCAGCCAAGATTTAGATACGCAGTATTTT.